The rows below give T cell receptor beta chains drawn from one sample of a study of T cell responses to AZD1222 COVID-19 vaccine. Assay: immunoSEQ multiplex PCR; the TCRdb copy retains only in-frame clones and omits some. The sample holds under 70,000 clones, over 75% seen once. The source was peripheral blood, collected on day 0 of AZD1222 vaccination. The receptors shown here come from an adult in good health. CDR3s include the opening cysteine and the closing phenylalanine or tryptophan. Each record gives: CDR3 protein, V gene, J gene, clone size. The size of a clone is reported for some rows only, either as once, few or many, or as a class for expanded clones.

cdr3_aa: CASSIRTTEAFF; v_call: TRBV19; j_call: TRBJ1-1; clone_size: few
cdr3_aa: CASSWTGSATNEKLFF; v_call: TRBV6-6; j_call: TRBJ1-4; clone_size: .
cdr3_aa: CASSSLTGEVNTIYF; v_call: TRBV28; j_call: TRBJ1-3; clone_size: .
cdr3_aa: CASSLDGTGNEKLFF; v_call: TRBV5-6; j_call: TRBJ1-4; clone_size: .
cdr3_aa: CASSLGLDTDTQYF; v_call: TRBV5-1; j_call: TRBJ2-3; clone_size: .
cdr3_aa: CASSRDRGVRSYGYTF; v_call: TRBV3-1/TRBV3-2; j_call: TRBJ1-2; clone_size: .
cdr3_aa: CASSLSLRNEQFF; v_call: TRBV3-1/TRBV3-2; j_call: TRBJ2-1; clone_size: .
cdr3_aa: CASSYPGLAGVENEQFF; v_call: TRBV7-2; j_call: TRBJ2-1; clone_size: .
cdr3_aa: CASSPRDMANYGYTF; v_call: TRBV4-1; j_call: TRBJ1-2; clone_size: .
cdr3_aa: CATSQGLATDTQYF; v_call: TRBV27; j_call: TRBJ2-3; clone_size: .
cdr3_aa: CASSAHAGLAGVPDTQYF; v_call: TRBV11-2; j_call: TRBJ2-3; clone_size: .
cdr3_aa: CASSQGLADTHYEQYF; v_call: TRBV3-1/TRBV3-2; j_call: TRBJ2-7; clone_size: .
cdr3_aa: CAWSLGTDRELFF; v_call: TRBV30; j_call: TRBJ2-2; clone_size: .
cdr3_aa: CASSLAGSRDSPLHF; v_call: TRBV5-4; j_call: TRBJ1-6; clone_size: .
cdr3_aa: CASSLDGLSWTVYNYGYTF; v_call: TRBV11-2; j_call: TRBJ1-2; clone_size: .
cdr3_aa: CASSLDTAYNSPLHF; v_call: TRBV7-9; j_call: TRBJ1-6; clone_size: .
cdr3_aa: CASSLEVGEAKPQHF; v_call: TRBV7-2; j_call: TRBJ1-5; clone_size: .
cdr3_aa: CASSPDRTEAFF; v_call: TRBV12-3/TRBV12-4; j_call: TRBJ1-1; clone_size: .
cdr3_aa: CAWSPRTMGETQYF; v_call: TRBV30; j_call: TRBJ2-5; clone_size: .
cdr3_aa: CASLSYGYTF; v_call: TRBV12-3/TRBV12-4; j_call: TRBJ1-2; clone_size: .
cdr3_aa: CASSHASTDTQYF; v_call: TRBV3-1/TRBV3-2; j_call: TRBJ2-3; clone_size: .
cdr3_aa: CASGTDIPTEAFF; v_call: TRBV2; j_call: TRBJ1-1; clone_size: .
cdr3_aa: CASSQEGTGEPYEQYF; v_call: TRBV4-2; j_call: TRBJ2-7; clone_size: .
cdr3_aa: CASSMQVAGELFF; v_call: TRBV19; j_call: TRBJ2-2; clone_size: few
cdr3_aa: CASSLSRVHEAFF; v_call: TRBV27; j_call: TRBJ1-1; clone_size: .
cdr3_aa: CASSYPGQGLSNQPQHF; v_call: TRBV28; j_call: TRBJ1-5; clone_size: .
cdr3_aa: CAWSPGANSNQPQHF; v_call: TRBV30; j_call: TRBJ1-5; clone_size: .
cdr3_aa: CASSQTLRNEQFF; v_call: TRBV11-2; j_call: TRBJ2-1; clone_size: .